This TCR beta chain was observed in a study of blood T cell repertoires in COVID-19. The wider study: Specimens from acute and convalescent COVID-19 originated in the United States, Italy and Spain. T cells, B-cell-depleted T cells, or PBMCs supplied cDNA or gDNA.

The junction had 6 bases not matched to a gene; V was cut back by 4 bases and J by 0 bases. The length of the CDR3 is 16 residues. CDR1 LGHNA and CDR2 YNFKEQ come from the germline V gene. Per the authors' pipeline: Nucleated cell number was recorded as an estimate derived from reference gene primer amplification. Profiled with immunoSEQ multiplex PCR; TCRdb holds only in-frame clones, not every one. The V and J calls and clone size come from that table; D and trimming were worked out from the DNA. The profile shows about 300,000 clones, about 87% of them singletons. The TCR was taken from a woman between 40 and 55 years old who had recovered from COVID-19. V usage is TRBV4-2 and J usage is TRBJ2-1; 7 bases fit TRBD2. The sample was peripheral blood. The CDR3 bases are TGTGCCAGCAGCCCCTTGGGGGGGAGCTCCTACAATGAGCAGTTCTTC. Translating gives CASSPLGGSSYNEQFF.